The T cell receptor beta chain described here comes from a study of T cells in Graves' hyperthyroidism and ophthalmopathy. Germline-derived CDR1 and CDR2 are GTSNPN and SVGIG (reference sequence). Unmatched junction bases numbered 7, after V lost 1 base and J lost 5 bases. The CDR3 is 15 amino acids. Using RNA transcripts as the source, TCR beta CDR3 regions were amplified. The primer set for the first-round RT-PCR of the TCR CDR3 was HTBI. TCRdb re-analysed the multiplex PCR reads in MiXCR, keeping a single row per CDR3 protein. The sample lists around 620,000 distinct CDR3 sequences; under 20% were seen once. This clonotype came up many times. Its antigen is currently unknown. Newly diagnosed patients aged 18 to 65 had hyperthyroidism of under 2 months' duration. Regarding the study as a whole: Stable hyperthyroidism was told apart from ophthalmopathy by a model built on 13 V-J features.

The chain combines TRBV30 with TRBJ2-7, with 11 bases matching TRBD2. This clonotype was obtained from a woman in her twenties or thirties with Graves' hyperthyroidism. The sequenced sample consisted of blood. The DNA of the CDR3 is TGTGCCTGGAGTGAAATAGCGGGAGGGCCAAACGAGCAGTACTTC. Its translation is CAWSEIAGGPNEQYF.